Shown below are 30 T cell receptor beta chains from a single sample sequenced in a study of control samples from healthy donors and cancer patients. The method was immunoSEQ multiplex PCR; TCRdb's version includes in-frame clones alone and lacks a portion of them. The data contain roughly 100,000 clones, roughly 90% of them seen just once; the ten biggest clones take up approximately 3%. The sequencing input was blood. These receptors all stem from a human donor in good health. The donor label of this sample is uncertain.

The chain uses TRBV10-1 and TRBJ2-2, with unresolved D. The germline CDR1 and CDR2 sequences are WNHNN and SYGVQD (reference sequence). The CDR3 sequence is 13 residues long. The ends were cut back, 0 bases at V and 7 bases at J, with 6 bases in the middle. The CDR3 DNA reads as TGCGCCAGCAGTGAGTCAAGAAGCGGGGAGCTGTTTTTT. Amino acids: CASSESRSGELFF.

The chain recombines TRBV6-1 with TRBJ2-7; weak D call: TRBD1 (6 bases). The germline V and J ends were trimmed by 1 base and 1 base, with 11 bases remaining between them. The V gene's germline CDR1 is MNHNS and CDR2 SASEGT. The CDR3 is 15 residues long. The CDR3 region is CASSEGQGSSYEQYF. The CDR3 coding sequence is TGTGCCAGCAGTGAAGGCCAGGGGAGTTCCTACGAGCAGTACTTC.

This rearrangement joins TRBV27 to TRBJ1-6, with D unclear. The CDR3 runs 15 residues. V lost 1 base and J 7 bases, leaving 11 bases between the germline ends. Germline CDR1 and CDR2: MNHEY and SMNVEV (reference sequence). The CDR3 spells CASSLFVLKNSPLHF. Written as DNA, the CDR3 is TGTGCCAGCAGTTTATTCGTGTTGAAAAATTCACCCCTCCACTTT.

J is TRBJ2-5 and V is TRBV4-1; perhaps TRBD1 as D (7 bases). The length of the CDR3 is 18 residues. The germline gives CDR1 MGHRA, CDR2 YSYEKL. The V end was cut by 6 bases, the J end by 5 bases, with 28 bases between. CDR3 residues: CASRRDRLGGQRRETQYF. For the CDR3, the DNA is TGCGCCAGCAGACGAGACAGACTAGGGGGCCAACGGCGGGAGACCCAGTACTTC.

The V and J genes are TRBV10-3 and TRBJ1-2; D is unclear. With 8 bases removed from V and 6 bases from J, the gap between germline ends came to 13 bases. The CDR3 extends over 12 amino acids. Germline CDR1 is ENHRY and CDR2 is SYGVKD. CDR3: CAIRTGQDGYTF. The CDR3, as DNA: TGTGCCATCCGGACCGGTCAAGATGGCTACACCTTC.

This chain connects TRBV5-1 to TRBJ1-1; the D gene is possibly TRBD1 (6 bases). The V end lost 4 bases, the J end lost 0 bases, and 22 bases lay between the germline ends. CDR3 length equals 18 residues. Germline CDR1 and CDR2: SGHRS and YFSETQ. CDR3 bases: TGCGCCAGCAGCCCGACTCCCCCAGGGGATGGGATGAACACTGAAGCTTTCTTT. Translation: CASSPTPPGDGMNTEAFF.

V and J are TRBV28 and TRBJ1-1, with D hard to call. Trimming stripped 6 bases from V and 1 base from J, with 18 bases between. CDR3 length: 16 amino acids. The V gene's germline CDR1 is MDHEN and CDR2 SYDVKM. CDR3 in DNA: TGTGCCAGCAGCCTATTAATTGATCTGAGGAACACTGAAGCTTTCTTT. Translation: CASSLLIDLRNTEAFF.

This rearrangement joins TRBV2 to TRBJ1-6; D is possibly TRBD1 (6 bases). The CDR3 has 13 amino acids. CDR1 and CDR2 from the germline V gene are SNHLY and FYNNEI. Trimming removed 7 bases from V and 9 bases from J, with 13 bases in between. The CDR3 region has the DNA TGTGCCAGCATCGAGGGGGTAGGTTCACCCCTCCACTTT. It yields the protein CASIEGVGSPLHF.

This clone was recorded only once. In DNA form, the CDR3 reads TGTGCCAGCAGCTGGAGACTAGACGGGGAGCTGTTTTTT. Its protein product is CASSWRLDGELFF. The chain carries TRBV7-8 and TRBJ2-2, with D perhaps TRBD2 (6 bases). V gave up 4 bases and J gave up 7 bases, with 10 bases separating them. The CDR3 runs to 13 residues. Germline loops: CDR1 SGHVS, CDR2 FQNEAQ.

This chain joins TRBV6-2 or TRBV6-3 and TRBJ1-1; no reliable D call. The germline V gene encodes CDR1 MNHEY and CDR2 SVGEGT. The length of the CDR3 is 13 residues. V was pared by 0 bases and J by 9 bases, with 11 bases between. CDR3 sequence reads: CASSYSHGVKAFF. The CDR3 region has the DNA TGTGCCAGCAGTTACTCACACGGTGTTAAAGCTTTCTTT.

CDR3 in amino acids: CASSPRQAYYEQYF. The CDR3 nucleotides are TGTGCCAGCAGTCCCCGCCAGGCCTACTACGAGCAGTACTTC. The chain employs TRBV6-5 and TRBJ2-7; D gene unclear. CDR1 is MNHEY, CDR2 SVGAGI, per germline. There are 14 residues in the CDR3. The germline V and J ends were trimmed by 5 bases and 3 bases, with 14 bases remaining between them.

J is TRBJ2-5 and V is TRBV9, with 11 bases aligning to TRBD2. Germline V gene sequence: CDR1 SGDLS, CDR2 YYNGEE. CDR3 length equals 18 residues. V trimming: 0 bases; J trimming: 2 bases; junction bases outside the gene matches: 9. CDR3 in amino acids: CASSVAISGLAEQETQYF. Written as DNA, the CDR3 is TGTGCCAGCAGCGTAGCGATTTCGGGACTAGCGGAACAAGAGACCCAGTACTTC.

This chain connects TRBV29-1 to TRBJ2-1; 7 nucleotides line up with TRBD2. Looked up from germline, CDR1 is SQVTM and CDR2 is ANQGSEA. V lost 4 bases and J lost 6; bases outside the gene matches: 6. CDR3 length equals 13 residues. As DNA, the CDR3 is TGCAGCGTTGGGGGAGGGTGGTCCAATGAGCAGTTCTTC. It encodes CSVGGGWSNEQFF.

The chain joins TRBV2 to TRBJ2-5; 7 bases are shared with TRBD1. Looked up from germline, CDR1 is SNHLY and CDR2 is FYNNEI. The CDR3 loop spans 13 amino acids. The V and J ends lost 7 bases and 3 bases, in that order; junction bases with no gene match: 5. The CDR3 nucleotides read TGTGCCAGCAACCGGGACAGAGAAGAGACCCAGTACTTC. Encoded protein: CASNRDREETQYF.

This chain links TRBV2 with TRBJ1-3; D might be TRBD1 (5 bases). The CDR3 runs to 16 residues. Deletions cut 6 bases from V and 4 bases from J, with 19 bases between. Germline-derived CDR1 and CDR2 are SNHLY and FYNNEI. CDR3 bases: TGTGCCAGCAGAGGACAAGTAGGGTCTCTCGGAAACACCATATATTTT. Protein: CASRGQVGSLGNTIYF.

The rearrangement joins TRBV12-3 or TRBV12-4 to TRBJ1-1; D remains unclear. Between the trimmed V and J ends, which lost 6 bases and 0 bases, there was a span of 8 bases. The CDR3 extends over 13 amino acids. The CDR3 loop is CASSPILNTEAFF. The CDR3 region has the DNA TGTGCCAGCAGCCCCATCTTGAACACTGAAGCTTTCTTT.

The genes are TRBV27 and TRBJ1-2, with D hard to call. Per germline, CDR1 MNHEY and CDR2 SMNVEV (reference sequence). The V end was cut by 0 bases, the J end by 3 bases, with 8 bases between. The CDR3 extends over 14 amino acids. CDR3 amino acids: CASSLSIAHYGYTF. The DNA of the CDR3 is TGTGCCAGCAGTTTATCCATCGCCCACTATGGCTACACCTTC.

The CDR3 DNA reads TGTGCCAGCAGCTGGGACAGGGCCTGGGATGGCTACACCTTC. Protein product: CASSWDRAWDGYTF. The chain recombines TRBV5-8 with TRBJ1-2; 9 nucleotides match TRBD1. The CDR3 is made up of 14 amino acids. Trimming cost V 3 bases and J 6 bases; bases outside gene matches: 6. The germline gives CDR1 SGHTS, CDR2 YDEGEE.

CDR3 residues: CASSREGQAASYEQYF. CDR3 in DNA: TGTGCCAGCAGCAGAGAAGGACAGGCAGCCTCCTACGAGCAGTACTTC. The chain links TRBV7-2 to TRBJ2-7; 7 bases are shared with TRBD1. The germline CDR1 and CDR2 sequences are SGHTA and FQGNSA. V dropped 5 bases and J dropped 0; count of bases not matched to a gene: 10. The CDR3 spans 16 residues.

The gene calls are TRBV5-1 and TRBJ2-3; 12 bases match TRBD2. Trimming cost V 4 bases and J 2 bases; bases outside gene matches: 8. Germline-derived CDR1 and CDR2 are SGHRS and YFSETQ. The CDR3 consists of 17 residues. The CDR3 DNA sequence: TGCGCCAGCAGCATGGATCCTAGCGGGGGGGACACAGATACGCAGTATTTT. As protein: CASSMDPSGGDTDTQYF.

The gene calls are TRBV14 and TRBJ1-1; 7 bases are a match to TRBD1. CDR3 length: 17 residues. Per the germline V gene, CDR1 is SGHDN and CDR2 is FVKESK. Trimming cost V 4 bases and J 0 bases; bases outside gene matches: 11. The CDR3 here is CASSRAPLGQMNTEAFF. The DNA for the CDR3 is TGTGCCAGCAGCCGGGCCCCTTTGGGACAGATGAACACTGAAGCTTTCTTT.

This clone was seen once. The chain combines TRBV5-5 with TRBJ2-1, with a tentative D call TRBD1 (6 bases). Germline loops: CDR1 SGHKS, CDR2 YYEKEE (reference sequence). Trimming cost V 4 bases and J 0 bases, with 14 bases left between them. The CDR3 length is 16 residues. CDR3: CASSPITGSSYNEQFF. Written as DNA, the CDR3 is TGTGCCAGCAGCCCTATTACAGGGAGCTCCTACAATGAGCAGTTCTTC.

The V gene is TRBV21-1, the J gene TRBJ2-1; the D segment call TRBD1 is taken from the table without a DNA check. TRBV21-1 is tagged as a pseudogene. CDR3 length: 17 residues. CDR3 nucleotides: TGTGCCAGCAGCAAAGGAGGGGGCAGGGGTTTCGACAATGAGCAGTTCTTC. Its protein is CASSKGGGRGFDNEQFF.

The CDR3 region is CATSGDRGNQPQHF. CDR3 nucleotides: TGTGCCACCAGTGGGGACAGGGGCAATCAGCCCCAGCATTTT. The rearrangement joins TRBV15 to TRBJ1-5, with 9 bases aligning to TRBD1. Germline V lookup: CDR1 LNHNV, CDR2 YYDKDF (reference sequence). CDR3 length: 14 residues. V dropped 6 bases and J dropped 2; count of bases not matched to a gene: 2.

The CDR3 nucleotides read TGTGCCACCAGTGGGGTACAGGGGCAAGACTATGGCTACACCTTC. This encodes CATSGVQGQDYGYTF. This chain links TRBV24-1 with TRBJ1-2; 7 nucleotides align to TRBD1. With V trimmed by 5 bases and J by 3 bases, 8 bases remained unmatched. The germline V gene encodes CDR1 KGHDR and CDR2 SFDVKD. The CDR3 runs to 15 residues.

The rearrangement links TRBV15 to TRBJ1-1, with D unresolved. V was pared by 0 bases and J by 4 bases, with 12 bases between. Per germline, CDR1 LNHNV and CDR2 YYDKDF (reference sequence). CDR3 length: 15 amino acids. CDR3 DNA: TGTGCCACCAGCAGAGATGCGGGGTTTGGCACTGAAGCTTTCTTT. As protein: CATSRDAGFGTEAFF.

The V and J genes are TRBV5-1 and TRBJ1-5, with no clear D. With 0 bases removed from V and 9 bases from J, the gap between germline ends came to 13 bases. CDR3 length equals 14 residues. Germline V lookup: CDR1 SGHRS, CDR2 YFSETQ. DNA of the CDR3: TGCGCCAGCAGCTTGGACAGAACTGGTTCGCCCCAGCATTTT. Its translation: CASSLDRTGSPQHF. Together with reference TRBV5-1 and TRBJ1-5, the CDR3 gives the full variable domain: KAGVTQTPRYLIKTRGQQVTLSCSPISGHRSVSWYQQTPGQGLQFLFEYFSETQRNKGNFPGRFSGRQFSNSRSEMNVSTLELGDSALYLCASSLDRTGSPQHFGDGTRLSIL.

The V and J genes are TRBV5-1 and TRBJ2-1; 8 positions agree with TRBD1. Trimming at V came to 3 bases and at J to 8 bases, leaving 7 bases not matched to a gene. Germline V gives CDR1 SGHRS, CDR2 YFSETQ. The CDR3 has 14 amino acids. CDR3 residues: CASSYPTGDDEQFF. CDR3 coding DNA: TGCGCCAGCAGCTACCCGACAGGGGACGATGAGCAGTTCTTC.

This chain joins TRBV14 and TRBJ2-7; D is ambiguous. Trimming pared 4 bases from V and 6 bases from J, leaving 7 bases between. Germline-derived CDR1 and CDR2 are SGHDN and FVKESK. The CDR3 covers 11 residues. CDR3 sequence (DNA): TGTGCCAGCAGCCTTACAAGCGAGCAGTACTTC. As protein: CASSLTSEQYF.

CDR3 region: CASSLSRGTGRTGELFF. For the CDR3, the DNA is TGTGCCAGCAGTTTATCGAGGGGGACAGGGAGAACCGGGGAGCTGTTTTTT. The rearrangement links TRBV27 to TRBJ2-2, with 9 bases that match TRBD1. CDR1 and CDR2 from the germline V gene are MNHEY and SMNVEV (reference sequence). The CDR3 is made up of 17 amino acids. The trim removed 0 bases at V and 5 bases at J, leaving 7 bases unmatched.